A selection of T cell receptor beta chains follows, all from one sample in a study of shared clonotypes between healthy human individuals. Profiling relied on immunoSEQ multiplex PCR, and the TCRdb table lists in-frame clones only, not all of them. The data show approximately 810,000 clones, around 93% seen once. Sequencing used naive CD8+ T cells sorted from blood. These receptors were collected from a man aged 30 to 45 in good health. Each CDR3 is given with its conserved first and last residue. The order of the fields is CDR3 protein, CDR3 DNA, V gene, J gene, clone size, D gene. A D gene is named only where the DNA matches it firmly. The size entry is marked missing in some rows and otherwise reads once, few, many or a size class.

CASTPHATGNTIYF,TGTGCCAGCACCCCGCACGCCACTGGAAACACCATATATTTT,TRBV7-9,TRBJ1-3,-,-
CASRPSADTQYF,TGTGCCAGCAGGCCAAGCGCAGATACGCAGTATTTT,TRBV7-9,TRBJ2-3,-,-
CASSLSGTGPSTDTQYF,TGTGCCAGCAGCTTATCCGGGACAGGGCCTAGCACAGATACGCAGTATTTT,TRBV7-2,TRBJ2-3,-,TRBD1
CASSFGGSSYEQYF,TGTGCCAGCAGTTTCGGCGGATCATCCTACGAGCAGTACTTC,TRBV27,TRBJ2-7,-,-
CASSPGFGDQPQHF,TGTGCCAGCAGCCCAGGGTTCGGGGATCAGCCCCAGCATTTT,TRBV27,TRBJ1-5,-,-
CASSDVGRLFYEQYF,TGTGCCAGCAGCGACGTCGGGAGGCTTTTTTACGAGCAGTACTTC,TRBV7-9,TRBJ2-7,-,TRBD2
CASSGQAGQGGGETQYF,TGTGCCAGCAGCGGACAAGCGGGTCAAGGGGGAGGGGAGACCCAGTACTTC,TRBV9,TRBJ2-5,-,-
CASSHTPGVSETQYF,TGTGCCAGCAGCCATACCCCCGGGGTTTCGGAGACCCAGTACTTC,TRBV14,TRBJ2-5,-,-
CASSLEPQGRTGELFF,TGTGCCAGCAGCTTAGAGCCCCAGGGTCGAACCGGGGAGCTGTTTTTT,TRBV7-2,TRBJ2-2,-,-
CASSLESAGVGYGYTF,TGTGCCAGCAGCTTAGAGTCGGCAGGGGTTGGCTATGGCTACACCTTC,TRBV7-9,TRBJ1-2,few,-